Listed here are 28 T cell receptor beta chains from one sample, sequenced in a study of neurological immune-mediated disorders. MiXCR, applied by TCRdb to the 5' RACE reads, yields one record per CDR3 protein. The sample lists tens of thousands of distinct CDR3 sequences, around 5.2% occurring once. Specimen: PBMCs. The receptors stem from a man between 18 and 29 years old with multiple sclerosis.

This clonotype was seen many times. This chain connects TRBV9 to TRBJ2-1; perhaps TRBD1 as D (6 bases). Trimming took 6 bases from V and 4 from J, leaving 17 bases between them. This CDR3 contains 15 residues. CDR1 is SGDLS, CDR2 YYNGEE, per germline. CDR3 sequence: CASKMGAGEYNEQFF. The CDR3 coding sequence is TGTGCCAGCAAAATGGGGGCCGGCGAATACAATGAGCAGTTCTTC.

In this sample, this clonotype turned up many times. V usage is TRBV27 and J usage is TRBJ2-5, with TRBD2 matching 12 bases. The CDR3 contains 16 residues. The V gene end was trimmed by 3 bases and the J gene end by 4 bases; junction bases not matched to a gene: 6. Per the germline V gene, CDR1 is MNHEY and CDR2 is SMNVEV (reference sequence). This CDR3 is CASSLTSGSGVETQYF. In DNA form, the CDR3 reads TGTGCCAGCAGTTTGACTAGCGGGAGTGGGGTAGAGACCCAGTACTTC.

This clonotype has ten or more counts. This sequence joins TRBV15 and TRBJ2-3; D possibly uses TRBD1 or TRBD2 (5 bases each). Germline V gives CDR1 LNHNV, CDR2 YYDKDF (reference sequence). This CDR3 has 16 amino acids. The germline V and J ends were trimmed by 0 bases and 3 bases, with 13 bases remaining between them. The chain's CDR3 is CATSRDWGSRTDTQYF. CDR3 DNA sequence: TGTGCCACCAGCAGAGATTGGGGGAGCAGGACAGATACGCAGTATTTT.

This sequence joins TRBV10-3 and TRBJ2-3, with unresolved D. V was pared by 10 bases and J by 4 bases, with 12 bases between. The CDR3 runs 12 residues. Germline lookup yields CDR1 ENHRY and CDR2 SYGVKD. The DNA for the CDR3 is TGTGCCACCGCTGGCCTTTCAGATACGCAGTATTTT. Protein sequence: CATAGLSDTQYF.

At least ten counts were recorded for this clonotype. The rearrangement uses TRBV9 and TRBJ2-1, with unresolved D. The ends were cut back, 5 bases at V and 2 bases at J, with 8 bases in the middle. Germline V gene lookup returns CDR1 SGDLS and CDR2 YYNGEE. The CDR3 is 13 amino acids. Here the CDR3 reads CASSSTTYNEQFF. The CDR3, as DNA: TGTGCCAGCAGTAGCACAACCTACAATGAGCAGTTCTTC.

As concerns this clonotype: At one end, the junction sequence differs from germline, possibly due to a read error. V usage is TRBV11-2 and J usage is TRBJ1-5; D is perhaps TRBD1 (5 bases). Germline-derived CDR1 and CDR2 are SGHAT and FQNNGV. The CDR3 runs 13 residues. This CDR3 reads CASSLVGGQPQNF. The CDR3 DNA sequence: TGTGCCAGCAGCTTAGTCGGGGGTCAGCCCCAGAATTTT.

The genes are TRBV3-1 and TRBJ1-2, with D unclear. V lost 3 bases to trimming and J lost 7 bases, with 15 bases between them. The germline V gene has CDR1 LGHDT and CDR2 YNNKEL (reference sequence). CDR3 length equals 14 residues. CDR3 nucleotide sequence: TGTGCCAGCAGCCAGGGTAGAGCGATCCCTGGCTACACCTTC. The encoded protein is CASSQGRAIPGYTF.

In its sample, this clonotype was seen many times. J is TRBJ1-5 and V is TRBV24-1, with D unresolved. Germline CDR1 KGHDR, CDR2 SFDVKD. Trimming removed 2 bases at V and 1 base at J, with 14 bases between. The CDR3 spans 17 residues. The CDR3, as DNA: TGTGCCACCAGTGATTCTGGCCCGGGAGGGAGCAATCAGCCCCAGCATTTT. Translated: CATSDSGPGGSNQPQHF.

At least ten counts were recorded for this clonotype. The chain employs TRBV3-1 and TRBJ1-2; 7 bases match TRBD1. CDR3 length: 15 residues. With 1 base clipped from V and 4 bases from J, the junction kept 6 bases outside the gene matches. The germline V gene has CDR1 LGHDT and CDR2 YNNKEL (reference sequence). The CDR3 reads CASSQGQGPLYGYTF. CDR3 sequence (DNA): TGTGCCAGCAGCCAAGGACAGGGCCCGCTCTATGGCTACACCTTC.

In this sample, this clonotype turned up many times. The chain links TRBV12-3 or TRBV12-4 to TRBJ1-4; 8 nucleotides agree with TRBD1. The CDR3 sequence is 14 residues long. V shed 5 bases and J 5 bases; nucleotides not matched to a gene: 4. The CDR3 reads CASSVGQGNEKLFF. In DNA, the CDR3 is TGTGCCAGCAGTGTCGGACAGGGAAATGAAAAACTGTTTTTT.

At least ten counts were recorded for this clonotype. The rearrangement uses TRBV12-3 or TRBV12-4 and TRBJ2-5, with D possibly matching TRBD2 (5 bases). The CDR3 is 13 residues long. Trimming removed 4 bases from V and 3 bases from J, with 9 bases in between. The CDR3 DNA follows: TGTGCCAGCAGTTCCGGGGATAAAGAGACCCAGTACTTC. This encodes CASSSGDKETQYF.

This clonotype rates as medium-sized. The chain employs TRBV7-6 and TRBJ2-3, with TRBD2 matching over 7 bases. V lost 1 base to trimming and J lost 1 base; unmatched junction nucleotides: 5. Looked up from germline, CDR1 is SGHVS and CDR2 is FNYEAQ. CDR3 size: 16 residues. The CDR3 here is CASSLGRGSRTDTQYF. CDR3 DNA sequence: TGTGCCAGCAGCTTAGGGCGGGGGAGCCGCACAGATACGCAGTATTTT. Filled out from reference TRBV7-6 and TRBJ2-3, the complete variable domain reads GAGVSQSPRYKVTKRGQDVALRCDPISGHVSLYWYRQALGQGPEFLTYFNYEAQQDKSGLPNDRFSAERPEGSISTLTIQRTEQRDSAMYRCASSLGRGSRTDTQYFGPGTRLTVL.

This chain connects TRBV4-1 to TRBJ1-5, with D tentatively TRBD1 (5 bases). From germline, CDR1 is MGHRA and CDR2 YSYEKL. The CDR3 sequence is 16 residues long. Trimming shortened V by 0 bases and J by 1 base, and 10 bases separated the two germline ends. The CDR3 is CASSQEGVPSNQPQHF. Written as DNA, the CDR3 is TGCGCCAGCAGCCAAGAAGGGGTACCGAGCAATCAGCCCCAGCATTTT.

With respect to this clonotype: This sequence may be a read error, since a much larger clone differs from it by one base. The CDR3 coding sequence is TGTGCCAGCAGAACGGGAGGGGACTTAAAAACCTTC. As protein: CASRTGGDLKTF. The chain recombines TRBV5-6 with TRBJ1-2; D perhaps matches TRBD1 (5 bases). Germline CDR1 is SGHDT and CDR2 is YYEEEE. The CDR3 covers 12 residues. The germline V and J ends were trimmed by 5 bases and 14 bases, with 19 bases remaining between them.

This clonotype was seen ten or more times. DNA for the CDR3: TGTGCCGCCGGGACAGGGGGAACCAATGAGCAGTTCTTC. Translating it yields CAAGTGGTNEQFF. The V gene is TRBV10-3, the J gene TRBJ2-1; 11 bases are shared with TRBD1. Germline assignment: CDR1 ENHRY and CDR2 SYGVKD. V was clipped by 11 bases and J by 6 bases; unmatched bases: 6. The length of the CDR3 is 13 residues.

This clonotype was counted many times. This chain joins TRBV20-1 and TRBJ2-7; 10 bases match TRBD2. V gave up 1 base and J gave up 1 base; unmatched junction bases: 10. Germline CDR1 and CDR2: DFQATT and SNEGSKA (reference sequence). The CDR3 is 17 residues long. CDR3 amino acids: CSARGASSGRFSYEQYF. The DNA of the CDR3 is TGCAGTGCTAGAGGGGCCTCTAGCGGGAGATTTTCCTACGAGCAGTACTTC.

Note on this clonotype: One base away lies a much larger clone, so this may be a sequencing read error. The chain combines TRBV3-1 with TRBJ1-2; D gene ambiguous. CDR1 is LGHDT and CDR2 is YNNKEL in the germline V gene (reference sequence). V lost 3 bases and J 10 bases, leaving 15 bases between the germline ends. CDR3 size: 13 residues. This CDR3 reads CASSHRKVWTYTF. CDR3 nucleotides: TGTGCCAGCAGCCATCGAAAGGTTTGGACCTACACCTTC. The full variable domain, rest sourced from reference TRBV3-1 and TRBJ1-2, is DTAVSQTPKYLVTQMGNDKSIKCEQNLGHDTMYWYKQDSKKFLKIMFSYNNKELIINETVPNRFSPKSPDKAHLNLHINSLELGDSAVYFCASSHRKVWTYTFGSGTRLTVV.

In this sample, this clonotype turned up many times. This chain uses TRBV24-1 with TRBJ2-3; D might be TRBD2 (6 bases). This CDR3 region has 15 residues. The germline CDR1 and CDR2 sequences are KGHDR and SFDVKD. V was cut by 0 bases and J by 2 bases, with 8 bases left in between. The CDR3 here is CATSDLGGDTDTQYF. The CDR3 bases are TGTGCCACCAGTGATTTGGGCGGGGACACAGATACGCAGTATTTT.

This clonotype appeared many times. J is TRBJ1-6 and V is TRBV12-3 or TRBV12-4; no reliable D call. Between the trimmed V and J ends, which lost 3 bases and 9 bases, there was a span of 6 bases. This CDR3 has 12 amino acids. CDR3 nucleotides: TGTGCCAGCAGTTTGGGTCGTTCACCCCTCCACTTT. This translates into CASSLGRSPLHF.

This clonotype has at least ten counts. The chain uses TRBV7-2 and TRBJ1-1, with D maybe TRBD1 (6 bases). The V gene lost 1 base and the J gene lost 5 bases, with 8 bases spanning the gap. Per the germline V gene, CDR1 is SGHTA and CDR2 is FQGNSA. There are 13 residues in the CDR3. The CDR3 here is CASSLEGDTEAFF. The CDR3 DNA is TGTGCCAGCAGCTTAGAGGGGGATACTGAAGCTTTCTTT.

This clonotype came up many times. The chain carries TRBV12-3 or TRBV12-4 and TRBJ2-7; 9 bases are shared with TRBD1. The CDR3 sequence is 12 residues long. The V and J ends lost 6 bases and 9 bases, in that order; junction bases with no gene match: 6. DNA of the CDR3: TGTGCCAGCAGGCCTACAGGGGGCGTGCAGTACTTC. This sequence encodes CASRPTGGVQYF.

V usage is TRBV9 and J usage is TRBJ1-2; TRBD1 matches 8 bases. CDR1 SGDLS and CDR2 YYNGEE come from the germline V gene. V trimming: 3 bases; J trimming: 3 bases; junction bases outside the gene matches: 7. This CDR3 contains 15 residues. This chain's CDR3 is CASSARTGSDYGYTF. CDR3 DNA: TGTGCCAGCAGCGCGCGGACAGGGTCTGACTATGGCTACACCTTC.

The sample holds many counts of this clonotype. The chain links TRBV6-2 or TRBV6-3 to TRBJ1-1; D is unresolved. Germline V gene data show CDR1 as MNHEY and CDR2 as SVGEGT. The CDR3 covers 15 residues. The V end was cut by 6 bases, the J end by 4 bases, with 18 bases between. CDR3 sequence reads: CASSGGEAQSTEAFF. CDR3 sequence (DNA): TGTGCCAGCAGCGGCGGGGAAGCTCAATCCACTGAAGCTTTCTTT.

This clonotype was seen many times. CDR3 in amino acids: CASSRQGSTDTQYF. The CDR3 coding sequence is TGCGCCAGCAGCCGGCAGGGGAGCACAGATACGCAGTATTTT. This chain joins TRBV5-1 and TRBJ2-3; the D gene is possibly TRBD1 (6 bases). The CDR3 loop spans 14 amino acids. Germline CDR1 and CDR2: SGHRS and YFSETQ. V lost 4 bases, J lost 0 bases, and 9 bases lay in between.

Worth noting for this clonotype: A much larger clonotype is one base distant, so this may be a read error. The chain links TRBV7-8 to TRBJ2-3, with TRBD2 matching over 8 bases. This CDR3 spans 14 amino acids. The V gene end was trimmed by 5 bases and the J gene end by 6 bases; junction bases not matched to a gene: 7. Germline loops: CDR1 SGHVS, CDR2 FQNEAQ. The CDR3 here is CASSPGIAGDTQYF. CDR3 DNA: TGTGCCAGCAGCCCCGGAATAGCGGGGGATACGCAGTATTTT.

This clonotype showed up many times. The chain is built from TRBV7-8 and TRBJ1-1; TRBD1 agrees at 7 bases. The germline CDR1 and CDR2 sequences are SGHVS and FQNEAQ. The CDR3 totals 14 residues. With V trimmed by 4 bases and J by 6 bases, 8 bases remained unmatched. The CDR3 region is CASSSQGFSSEAFF. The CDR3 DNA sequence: TGTGCCAGCAGCTCACAGGGGTTTAGTTCTGAAGCTTTCTTT.

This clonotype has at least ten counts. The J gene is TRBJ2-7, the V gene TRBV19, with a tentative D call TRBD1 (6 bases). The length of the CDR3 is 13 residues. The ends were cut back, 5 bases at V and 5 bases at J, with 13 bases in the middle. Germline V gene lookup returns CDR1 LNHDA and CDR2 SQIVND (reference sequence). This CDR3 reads CASSAQGSNEQYF. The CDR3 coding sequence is TGTGCCAGTAGTGCGCAGGGGTCCAACGAGCAGTACTTC.

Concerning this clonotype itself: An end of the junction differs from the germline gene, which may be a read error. The CDR3 is CAISGTGDSSPLNF. The DNA of the CDR3 is TGTGCCATCAGTGGGACAGGGGATTCTTCACCCCTCAACTTT. The V and J genes are TRBV10-3 and TRBJ1-6; TRBD1 agrees at 9 bases. Germline CDR1 and CDR2: ENHRY and SYGVKD. This CDR3 region has 14 residues.